This TCR beta chain is drawn from a study of blood T cell repertoires in COVID-19. Profiling relied on immunoSEQ multiplex PCR, and the TCRdb table lists in-frame clones only, not all of them. Here the sample spans 90,000 to 130,000 clones, about 85% being singletons. This TCR was sampled from a human donor in a cohort sampled during active COVID-19. The specimen was peripheral blood.

The CDR3 nucleotides are TGTGCCAGCAGCCGGACAGGGGATGGCTACACCTTC. Protein: CASSRTGDGYTF. The chain couples TRBV11-2 to TRBJ1-2; the match to TRBD1 covers 9 bases. The CDR3 extends over 12 amino acids. Germline CDR1 reads SGHAT; CDR2 reads FQNNGV. Losses at the gene ends were 5 bases for V and 6 bases for J; bases not matched to a gene: 1.